The text below deals with one T cell receptor (beta chain). PCR employed 60 Vbeta and 13 Jbeta primers. Sequenced by immunoSEQ multiplex PCR; TCRdb stores in-frame clones only, minus some. The sample consists of 130,000 or so clones, roughly 80% of them appearing once. The entry originates in a study of cytomegalovirus exposure and HLA in healthy donors. The origin of this receptor is a man aged 25 to 40 in good health and CMV-seronegative. The source material was PBMCs.

The CDR3 protein is CATRGGQRPDTQYF. The CDR3, as DNA: TGTGCCACCCGGGGGGGACAGAGACCAGATACGCAGTATTTT. This chain uses TRBV6-5 with TRBJ2-3; TRBD2 might be the D (8 bases). The CDR3 has 14 residues. Deletions cut 10 bases from V and 4 bases from J, with 18 bases between. Germline CDR1 and CDR2: MNHEY and SVGAGI.